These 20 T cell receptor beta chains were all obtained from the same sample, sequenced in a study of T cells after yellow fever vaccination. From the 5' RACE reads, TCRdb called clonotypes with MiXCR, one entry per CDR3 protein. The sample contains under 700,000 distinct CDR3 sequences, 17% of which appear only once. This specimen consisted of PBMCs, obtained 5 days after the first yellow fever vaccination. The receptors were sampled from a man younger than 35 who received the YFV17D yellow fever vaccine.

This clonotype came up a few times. Here the CDR3 reads CASSQDTIRVYGYTF. Written as DNA, the CDR3 is TGTGCCAGCAGCCAAGATACGATCCGGGTCTATGGCTACACCTTC. V is TRBV3-1 and J is TRBJ1-2; D is unclear. The CDR3 is 15 residues long. Trimming took off 0 bases at V and 4 bases at J, with 12 bases between the two ends. Germline values: CDR1 LGHDT, CDR2 YNNKEL (reference sequence).

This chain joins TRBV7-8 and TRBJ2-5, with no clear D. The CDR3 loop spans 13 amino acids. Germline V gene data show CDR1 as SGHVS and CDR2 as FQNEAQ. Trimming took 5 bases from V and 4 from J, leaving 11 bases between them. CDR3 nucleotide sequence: TGTGCCAGCAGCCCCCATCGCCCAGAGACCCAGTACTTC. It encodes CASSPHRPETQYF.

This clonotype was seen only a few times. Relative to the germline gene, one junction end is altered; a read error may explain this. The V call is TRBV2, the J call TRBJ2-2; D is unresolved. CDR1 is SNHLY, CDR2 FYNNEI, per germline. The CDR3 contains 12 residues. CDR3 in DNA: TGTGCCAGCTTGGAGAACGCCGGGGAGCTGTTTTTT. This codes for CASLENAGELFF.

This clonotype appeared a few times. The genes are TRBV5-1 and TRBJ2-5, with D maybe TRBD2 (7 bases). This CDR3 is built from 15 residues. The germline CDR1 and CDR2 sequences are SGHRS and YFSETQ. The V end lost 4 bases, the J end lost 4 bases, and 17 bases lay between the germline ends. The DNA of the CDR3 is TGCGCCAGCAGCCGAGGGAGGGCCAGGGGAGAGACCCAGTACTTC. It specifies CASSRGRARGETQYF.

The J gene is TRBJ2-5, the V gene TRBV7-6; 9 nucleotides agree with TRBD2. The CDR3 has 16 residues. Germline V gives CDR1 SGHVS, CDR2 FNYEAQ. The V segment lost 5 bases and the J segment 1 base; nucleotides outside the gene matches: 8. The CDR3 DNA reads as TGTGCCAGCAGCGACAGACTAGCGGTCAGCCAAGAGACCCAGTACTTC. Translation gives CASSDRLAVSQETQYF. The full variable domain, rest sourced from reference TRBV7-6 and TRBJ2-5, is GAGVSQSPRYKVTKRGQDVALRCDPISGHVSLYWYRQALGQGPEFLTYFNYEAQQDKSGLPNDRFSAERPEGSISTLTIQRTEQRDSAMYRCASSDRLAVSQETQYFGPGTRLLVL.

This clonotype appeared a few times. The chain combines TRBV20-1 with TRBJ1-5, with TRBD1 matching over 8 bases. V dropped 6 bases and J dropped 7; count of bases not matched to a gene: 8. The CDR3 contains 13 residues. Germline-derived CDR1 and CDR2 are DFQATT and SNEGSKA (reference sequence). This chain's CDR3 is CSAKQGDGQPQHF. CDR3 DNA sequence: TGCAGTGCAAAACAGGGGGATGGACAGCCCCAGCATTTT.

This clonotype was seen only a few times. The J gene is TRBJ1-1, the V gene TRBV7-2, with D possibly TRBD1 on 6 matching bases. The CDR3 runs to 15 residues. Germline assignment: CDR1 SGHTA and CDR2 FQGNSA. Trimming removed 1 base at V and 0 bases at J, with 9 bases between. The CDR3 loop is CASSLEGGMNTEAFF. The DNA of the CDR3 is TGTGCCAGCAGCTTAGAAGGGGGGATGAACACTGAAGCTTTCTTT.

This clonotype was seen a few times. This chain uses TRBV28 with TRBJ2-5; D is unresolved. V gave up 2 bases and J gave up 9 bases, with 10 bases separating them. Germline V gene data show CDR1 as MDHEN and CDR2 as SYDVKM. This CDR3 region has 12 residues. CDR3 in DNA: TGTGCCAGCAGTTTACCCCGCCGCGCCCAGTACTTC. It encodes CASSLPRRAQYF.

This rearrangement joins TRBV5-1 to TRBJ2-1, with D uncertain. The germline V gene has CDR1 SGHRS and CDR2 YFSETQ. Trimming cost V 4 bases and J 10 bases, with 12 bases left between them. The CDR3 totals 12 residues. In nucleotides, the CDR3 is TGCGCCAGCAGCGCCGTACCCGCGGAGCAGTTCTTC. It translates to CASSAVPAEQFF.

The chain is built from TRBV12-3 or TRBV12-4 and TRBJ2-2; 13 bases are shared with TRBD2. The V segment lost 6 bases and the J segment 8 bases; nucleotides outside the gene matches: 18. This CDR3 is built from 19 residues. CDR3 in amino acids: CASSPPMTILAGGPGELFF. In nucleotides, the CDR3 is TGTGCCAGCAGCCCACCGATGACCATACTAGCGGGGGGGCCAGGGGAGCTGTTTTTT.

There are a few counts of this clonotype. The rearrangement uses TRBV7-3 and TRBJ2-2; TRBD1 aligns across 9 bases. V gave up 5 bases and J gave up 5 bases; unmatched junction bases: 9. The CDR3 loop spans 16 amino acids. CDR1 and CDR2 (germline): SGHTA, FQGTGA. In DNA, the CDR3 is TGTGCCAGCAGCCTGCTTGGGACAGGGAGGACCGGGGAGCTGTTTTTT. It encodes CASSLLGTGRTGELFF.

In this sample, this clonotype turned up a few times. The CDR3 sequence: CASSAGLASTDTQYF. The CDR3 bases are TGTGCCAGCAGCGCGGGACTAGCTAGCACAGATACGCAGTATTTT. The rearrangement joins TRBV5-4 to TRBJ2-3, with 9 bases fitting TRBD2. With 4 bases clipped from V and 0 bases from J, the junction kept 3 bases outside the gene matches. This CDR3 has 15 residues. Germline V lookup: CDR1 SGHNT, CDR2 YYREEE (reference sequence).

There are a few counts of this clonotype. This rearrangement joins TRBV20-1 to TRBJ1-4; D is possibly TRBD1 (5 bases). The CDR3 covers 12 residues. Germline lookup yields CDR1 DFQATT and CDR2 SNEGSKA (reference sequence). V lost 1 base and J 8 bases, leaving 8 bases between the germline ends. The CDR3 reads CSARGRDEKLFF. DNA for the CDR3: TGCAGTGCTAGAGGCAGGGACGAAAAACTGTTTTTT.

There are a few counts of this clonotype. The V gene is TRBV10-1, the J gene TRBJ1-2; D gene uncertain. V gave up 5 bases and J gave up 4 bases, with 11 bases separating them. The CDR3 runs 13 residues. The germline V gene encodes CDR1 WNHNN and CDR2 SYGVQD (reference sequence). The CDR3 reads CASSPEGTYGYTF. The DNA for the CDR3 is TGCGCCAGCAGTCCAGAAGGTACCTATGGCTACACCTTC.

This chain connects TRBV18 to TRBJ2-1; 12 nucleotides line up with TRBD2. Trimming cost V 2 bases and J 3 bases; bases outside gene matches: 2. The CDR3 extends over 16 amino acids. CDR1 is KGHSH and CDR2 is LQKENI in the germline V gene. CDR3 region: CASSPKLAGGYNEQFF. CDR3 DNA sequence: TGTGCCAGCTCACCAAAACTAGCGGGGGGCTACAATGAGCAGTTCTTC.

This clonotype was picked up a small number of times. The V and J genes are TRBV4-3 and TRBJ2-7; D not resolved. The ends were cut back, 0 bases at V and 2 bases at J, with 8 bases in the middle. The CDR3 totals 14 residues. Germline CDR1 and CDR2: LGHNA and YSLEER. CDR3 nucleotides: TGCGCCAGCAGCCAAGATTTAGGTCCCTACGAGCAGTACTTC. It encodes CASSQDLGPYEQYF.

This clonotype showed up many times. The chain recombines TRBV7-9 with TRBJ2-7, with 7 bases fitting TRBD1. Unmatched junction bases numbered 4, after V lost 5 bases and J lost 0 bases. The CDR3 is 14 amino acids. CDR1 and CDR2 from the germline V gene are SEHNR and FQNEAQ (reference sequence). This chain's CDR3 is CASSLQGSSYEQYF. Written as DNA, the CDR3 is TGTGCCAGCAGCCTACAGGGGAGCTCCTACGAGCAGTACTTC. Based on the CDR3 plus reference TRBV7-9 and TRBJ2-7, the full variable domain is DTGVSQNPRHKITKRGQNVTFRCDPISEHNRLYWYRQTLGQGPEFLTYFQNEAQLEKSRLLSDRFSAERPKGSFSTLEIQRTEQGDSAMYLCASSLQGSSYEQYFGPGTRLTVT.

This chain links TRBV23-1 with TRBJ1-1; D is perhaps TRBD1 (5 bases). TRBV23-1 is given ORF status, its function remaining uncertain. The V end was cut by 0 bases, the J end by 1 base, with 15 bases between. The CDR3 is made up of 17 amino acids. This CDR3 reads CASSQSPRGERNTEAFF. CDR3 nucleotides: TGCGCCAGCAGTCAATCCCCCCGAGGGGAAAGGAACACTGAAGCTTTCTTT.

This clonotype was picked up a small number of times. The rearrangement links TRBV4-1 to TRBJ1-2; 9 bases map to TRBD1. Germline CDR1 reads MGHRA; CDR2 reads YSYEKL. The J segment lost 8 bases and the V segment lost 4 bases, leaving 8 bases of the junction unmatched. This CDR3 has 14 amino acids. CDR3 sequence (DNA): TGCGCCAGCAGCCCGGGACAGGGATCTTTCGGCTACACCTTC. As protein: CASSPGQGSFGYTF.

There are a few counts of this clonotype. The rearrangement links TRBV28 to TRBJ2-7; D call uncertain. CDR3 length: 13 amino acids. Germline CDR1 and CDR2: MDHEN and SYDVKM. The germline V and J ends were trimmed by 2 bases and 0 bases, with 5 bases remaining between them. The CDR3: CASSLRFSYEQYV. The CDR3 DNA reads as TGTGCCAGCAGTTTAAGGTTCTCCTACGAGCAGTACGTC.